This T cell receptor (beta chain) was sequenced for a study of Graves' ophthalmopathy and Graves' hyperthyroidism. The V gene's germline CDR1 is SGHTA and CDR2 FQGNSA. Deletions cut 2 bases from V and 4 bases from J, with 9 bases between. The CDR3 spans 13 residues. Amplification of the TCR beta CDR3 regions used RNA transcripts (as template). HTBI primers were employed in first-round RT-PCR, then a second-round multiplex PCR followed. TCRdb redid the calling of the multiplex PCR reads with MiXCR, one entry per CDR3 protein. The sample holds around 590,000 distinct CDR3 sequences; approximately 37% are singletons and the top ten take about 4.6%. This clonotype has more than one count but fewer than ten. People with hyperthyroidism were aged 18 to 65 and newly diagnosed, under 2 months' duration. In this cohort, patients with other autoimmune diseases, uncontrolled infections, pregnancy or lactation were excluded.

This TCR came from an adult man with Graves' hyperthyroidism. The sample taken for sequencing was peripheral blood or thyroid tissue (not recorded which). The chain carries TRBV7-2 and TRBJ2-7; D may be TRBD2 (5 bases). This CDR3 is CASSLIREYEQYF. Written as DNA, the CDR3 is TGTGCCAGCAGCTTAATCCGGGAATACGAGCAGTACTTC.